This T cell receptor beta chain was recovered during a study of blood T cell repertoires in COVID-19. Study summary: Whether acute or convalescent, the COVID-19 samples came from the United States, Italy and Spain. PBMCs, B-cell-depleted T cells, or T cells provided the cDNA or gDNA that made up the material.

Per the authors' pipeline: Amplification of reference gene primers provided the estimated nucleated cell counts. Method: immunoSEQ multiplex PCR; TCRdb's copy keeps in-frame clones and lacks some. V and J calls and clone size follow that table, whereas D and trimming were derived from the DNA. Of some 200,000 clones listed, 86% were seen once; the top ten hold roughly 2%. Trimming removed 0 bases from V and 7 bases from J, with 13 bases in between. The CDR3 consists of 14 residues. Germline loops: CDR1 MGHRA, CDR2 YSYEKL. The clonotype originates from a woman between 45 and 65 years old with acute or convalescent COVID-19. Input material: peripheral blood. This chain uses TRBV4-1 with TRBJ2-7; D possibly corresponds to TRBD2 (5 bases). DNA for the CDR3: TGCGCCAGCAGCCAAGATTGGGTGACGGGGGAGCAGTACTTC. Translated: CASSQDWVTGEQYF.